This T cell receptor (beta chain) came from a study of CD8+ T cells in alopecia areata (dated by TCRdb to 2017 to 2018). With regard to the full study: The study used high-throughput TCRbeta sequencing to examine T cell clonal expansion in alopecia areata, in both the C3H/HeJ mouse model and human patients. Scalp tissue and sorted CD4+ and CD8+ peripheral blood T cells from patchy and totalis/universalis alopecia areata patients and from healthy controls were covered by human TCRbeta sequencing. RNA was obtained with the PAXgene miRNA kit for fixed scalp, the miRNeasy kit for PBMCs, and the RNeasy kit for mouse skin. Amplification of TCRbeta CDR3 regions was done by immunoSEQ multiplex PCR using 35 Vbeta forward primers and 13 Jbeta reverse primers. Clonality in the scalp was compared among normal scalp (n=4), patchy alopecia areata scalp (n=8), and alopecia totalis/universalis scalp (n=8).

Looking up the germline V gene (reference sequence) yields CDR1 LNHDA and CDR2 SQIVND. Including the terminal cysteine and phenylalanine, the CDR3 comprises 13 residues. The read is trimmed to its CDR3 DNA, 39 bases read in frame from base 1. Cut back by 10 bases and 0 bases, the V and J ends lie 10 bases apart. Lesional scalp punch biopsies and peripheral blood were obtained from alopecia areata patients. PBMCs were isolated by density centrifugation and stained for CD3, CD4 and CD8, after which CD4+ and CD8+ T cells were sorted on a FACSAria. Untreated alopecia areata patients were recruited as part of a multicenter biomarker study. In roughly 5 patients from the biomarker study, the blood CD8+ T cells went through an additional sort into NKG2D-low and NKG2D-high fractions. This clone was found a few times. Its recognized antigen is unknown. No much larger clone exists at a distance of one base, and base qualities are not known.

General findings and caveats noted by the study authors: Scalp TCR repertoire analysis is complicated because resident alphabeta T cells in normal human skin are also sequenced, whereas mouse skin is dominated by gammadelta T cells. Compared with normal scalp, lesional scalp, particularly in alopecia totalis/universalis, had higher clonality and more expanded CD8+ clones, which suggests antigenic drive. Shared TCR sequences between patients were less evident than in mice, which may be partly attributable to HLA diversity in the patient population.

Library preparation used the immunoSEQ multiplex PCR assay. RNA was extracted from all samples and reverse transcribed into cDNA as template for TCR sequencing. SuperScript III was used for first-strand cDNA synthesis, primed with a 2:1 mix of oligo-dT and random hexamers. A synthetic immune receptor repertoire was used to gauge amplification bias, and whatever bias remained was removed computationally. The paper's data handling went like this. Raw reads were preprocessed to remove errors, and CDR3 was defined by IMGT conventions from the conserved cysteine to phenylalanine. Clonality was computed as 1 minus the Shannon entropy, with the entropy normalized by log2 of the number of productive unique TCRs. Scalp TCRbeta sequences were cross-referenced with sorted blood CD4 and CD8 repertoires so that the CD4 or CD8 identity of scalp clones could be inferred. TCRdb took over this immuneACCESS table, retaining in-frame rearrangements with V and J assigned. Such tables are incomplete; in checked studies, under half of the missing clones stem from an unresolved V gene, and the remainder is unexplained. V and J calls and clone size are as listed in that table; D and trimming were resolved from the DNA. The sample yields 90,000 to 130,000 clones; roughly 55% were counted once. 20% to 30% of the sample belongs to the ten largest clones.

The sequence came from a human donor with alopecia areata. The sequencing sample was made of NKG2D-low CD8+ T cells sorted from blood. What this sample's cell subset or site label stands for: sorted CD8+ NKG2D-low blood T cells. The chain employs TRBV19 and TRBJ1-5; no D gene call is confident. CDR3 region: CATGRYSNQPQHF. Here is the DNA: TGTGCCACAGGACGGTATAGCAATCAGCCCCAGCATTTT.